This T cell receptor (beta chain) was identified in a study of T cell changes during pregnancy in multiple sclerosis. CDR3 length equals 12 residues. With 6 bases clipped from V and 15 bases from J, the junction kept 9 bases outside the gene matches. Germline V CDR1 and CDR2: MDHEN, SYDVKM. Method: immunoSEQ multiplex PCR; TCRdb's copy keeps in-frame clones and lacks some. The repertoire has about 40,000 clones, 80% to 95% of them found once; the top ten carry 0.43%. The sequenced sample was CD4+ T cells from peripheral blood mononuclear cells, obtained in the third trimester of pregnancy. This sequence joins TRBV28 and TRBJ1-5; 9 bases line up with TRBD1. The origin of this receptor is a female donor with multiple sclerosis, enrolled in a pregnancy study. The chain's CDR3 is CASSPRDRARHF. The CDR3 nucleotides read TGTGCCAGCAGCCCCCGGGACAGGGCTAGGCATTTT. Filled out from reference TRBV28 and TRBJ1-5, the complete variable domain reads DVKVTQSSRYLVKRTGEKVFLECVQDMDHENMFWYRQDPGLGLRLIYFSYDVKMKEKGDIPEGYSVSREKKERFSLILESASTNQTSMYLCASSPRDRARHFGDGTRLSIL.